This T cell receptor (beta chain) was obtained from a study of T cell responses to AZD1222 COVID-19 vaccine. Study outcomes and limitations: Regions left unmutated in variants are reportedly the target of nearly half of spike-specific TCRs. Along spike, vaccine-associated CD4 TCRs were found throughout, with dominance at 160-218 and 743-854. Samples come after the peak T cell response, not at day 14. Mostly white British, mostly female donors; authors suggested clonal diversity may be underestimated.

Germline V lookup: CDR1 LGHDT, CDR2 YNNKEL (reference sequence). The CDR3 is 13 amino acids. Deletions cut 1 base from V and 13 bases from J, with 16 bases between. On this clone itself: What it recognizes is unknown.

The assay was immunoSEQ multiplex PCR, and TCRdb's table has in-frame clones only and misses some. The table has 150,000 to 180,000 clones, 70% to 90% seen once. The receptor was isolated from an adult who had recovered from COVID-19. The source material was peripheral blood, sampled after recovery from COVID-19. The J gene is TRBJ1-1, the V gene TRBV3-1 (or the pseudogene TRBV3-2); maybe TRBD1 (5 bases). For the CDR3, the DNA is TGTGCCAGCAGCCAAGTTCGCTGGGGCGAGGGTTTCTTT. Protein sequence: CASSQVRWGEGFF.